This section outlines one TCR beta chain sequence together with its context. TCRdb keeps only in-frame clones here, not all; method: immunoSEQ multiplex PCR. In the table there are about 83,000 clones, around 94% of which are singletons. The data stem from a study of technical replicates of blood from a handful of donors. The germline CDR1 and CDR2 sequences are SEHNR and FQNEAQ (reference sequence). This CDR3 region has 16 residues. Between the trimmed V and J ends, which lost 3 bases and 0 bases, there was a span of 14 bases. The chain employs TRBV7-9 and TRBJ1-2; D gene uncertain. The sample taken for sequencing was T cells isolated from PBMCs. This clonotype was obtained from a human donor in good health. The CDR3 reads CASSFPRAETNYGYTF. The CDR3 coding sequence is TGTGCCAGCAGCTTCCCGCGGGCGGAGACTAACTATGGCTACACCTTC.